The subject of this entry is one TCR beta chain. The target antigen is unknown. The CDR3 runs to 16 residues. Germline loops: CDR1 SGHDN, CDR2 FVKESK. Trimming pared 5 bases from V and 3 bases from J, leaving 17 bases between. Repertoires were generated with immunoSEQ multiplex PCR, while TCRdb's copy carries only in-frame clones and drops some. The sample includes around 640,000 clones, approximately 96% seen only once; the top ten take approximately 0.12%. Terminally differentiated effector memory CD45RA+ cells were excluded from the naive CD8 cells, which were CD45RO-negative and positively selected for CCR7. These data come from a study of shared clonotypes between healthy human individuals. General observations from the study: Unshared clonotypes carried lower generation probabilities than those common to all four donors.

The rearrangement links TRBV14 to TRBJ2-1; no firm D call. Sequencing was carried out using naive CD8+ T cells sorted from blood. This receptor was identified in a woman in her thirties in good health. CDR3 residues: CASSSIASAYYNEQFF. In nucleotides, the CDR3 is TGTGCCAGCAGCTCGATAGCAAGCGCCTACTACAATGAGCAGTTCTTC. Together with reference TRBV14 and TRBJ2-1, the CDR3 gives the full variable domain: EAGVTQFPSHSVIEKGQTVTLRCDPISGHDNLYWYRRVMGKEIKFLLHFVKESKQDESGMPNNRFLAERTGGTYSTLKVQPAELEDSGVYFCASSSIASAYYNEQFFGPGTRLTVL.